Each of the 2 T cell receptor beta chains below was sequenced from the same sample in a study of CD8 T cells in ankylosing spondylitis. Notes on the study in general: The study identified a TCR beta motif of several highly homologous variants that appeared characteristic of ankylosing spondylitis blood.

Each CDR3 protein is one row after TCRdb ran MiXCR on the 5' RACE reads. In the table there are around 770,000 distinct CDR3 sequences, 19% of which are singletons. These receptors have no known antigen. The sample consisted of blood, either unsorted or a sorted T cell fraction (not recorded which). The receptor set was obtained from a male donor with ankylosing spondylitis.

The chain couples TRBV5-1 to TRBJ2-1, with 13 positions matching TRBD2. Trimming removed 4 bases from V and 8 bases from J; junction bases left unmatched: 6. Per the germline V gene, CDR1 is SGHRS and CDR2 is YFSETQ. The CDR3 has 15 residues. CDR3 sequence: CASSVGLAGEDEQFF. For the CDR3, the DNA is TGCGCCAGCAGCGTTGGACTAGCGGGAGAGGATGAGCAGTTCTTC.

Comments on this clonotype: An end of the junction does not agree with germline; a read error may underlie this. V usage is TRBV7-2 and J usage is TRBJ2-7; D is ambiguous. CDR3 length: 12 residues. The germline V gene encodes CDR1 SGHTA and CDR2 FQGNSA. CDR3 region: CAISLVVYEQYF. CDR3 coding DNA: TGTGCCATCAGCTTAGTAGTCTACGAGCAGTACTTC.